These 25 T cell receptor beta chains originate from one sample sequenced in a study of neurological immune-mediated disorders. TCRdb fed the 5' RACE reads into MiXCR, producing one record per CDR3 protein. The sample carries some 30,000 distinct CDR3 sequences, around 4.5% recorded once. Source material: PBMCs. Receptor source: a man aged 18 to 29 in good health.

This clonotype has at least ten counts. CDR3 DNA: TGTGCCACCAGTGATCCCGGGACTAGCGGCGGGGAGCTGTTTTTT. It translates to CATSDPGTSGGELFF. J is TRBJ2-2 and V is TRBV24-1; 11 nucleotides line up with TRBD2. This CDR3 has 15 amino acids. V shed 3 bases and J 7 bases; nucleotides not matched to a gene: 3. Germline CDR1 KGHDR, CDR2 SFDVKD.

This clonotype was detected ten times or more. The chain joins TRBV7-9 to TRBJ1-1; D is perhaps TRBD1 (6 bases). V lost 1 base, J lost 11 bases, and 17 bases lay in between. Germline CDR1 reads SEHNR; CDR2 reads FQNEAQ (reference sequence). This CDR3 is 14 amino acids long. CDR3 residues: CASSLESGARGAFF. CDR3 in DNA: TGTGCCAGCAGCTTAGAATCCGGGGCCAGGGGCGCTTTCTTT.

This clonotype was seen repeatedly, ten times or more. This chain joins TRBV5-1 and TRBJ2-2, with 7 bases identical to TRBD1. The CDR3 sequence is 14 residues long. V was clipped by 7 bases and J by 0 bases; unmatched bases: 3. Per germline, CDR1 SGHRS and CDR2 YFSETQ. CDR3 nucleotide sequence: TGCGCCAGCGCAGGGGGAGCGAACACCGGGGAGCTGTTTTTT. Translated, it gives CASAGGANTGELFF. The full variable domain, completed using reference TRBV5-1 and TRBJ2-2, is KAGVTQTPRYLIKTRGQQVTLSCSPISGHRSVSWYQQTPGQGLQFLFEYFSETQRNKGNFPGRFSGRQFSNSRSEMNVSTLELGDSALYLCASAGGANTGELFFGEGSRLTVL.

This clonotype was recorded many times. This chain links TRBV6-5 with TRBJ2-5, with D tentatively TRBD1 or TRBD2 (5 bases each). V dropped 5 bases and J dropped 4 bases, with 20 bases sitting between them. The CDR3 has 16 amino acids. Per the germline V gene, CDR1 is MNHEY and CDR2 is SVGAGI. The CDR3, as DNA: TGTGCCAGCAGTGACCCGAGCTTACGGGGACGAGAGACCCAGTACTTC. It codes for CASSDPSLRGRETQYF.

This clonotype was recorded at least ten times. The chain carries TRBV5-1 and TRBJ2-1, with D uncertain. Germline-derived CDR1 and CDR2 are SGHRS and YFSETQ. The CDR3 length is 13 residues. Trimming took off 0 bases at V and 9 bases at J, with 10 bases between the two ends. The CDR3 loop is CASSLGGASEQFF. CDR3 sequence (DNA): TGCGCCAGCAGCTTGGGTGGCGCCAGTGAGCAGTTCTTC.

This clonotype was seen ten or more times. The chain has TRBV27 and TRBJ2-7; D is uncertain. Germline-derived CDR1 and CDR2 are MNHEY and SMNVEV (reference sequence). The V gene lost 8 bases and the J gene lost 5 bases, with 19 bases spanning the gap. The CDR3 is 14 amino acids. For the CDR3, the DNA is TGTGCCAGCCGGGCCCCTGTCAGGTCCAACGAGCAGTACTTC. This translates into CASRAPVRSNEQYF.

This clonotype was counted many times. The gene calls are TRBV5-5 and TRBJ2-2, with TRBD1 as a possible D gene (6 bases). Germline V gene data show CDR1 as SGHKS and CDR2 as YYEKEE (reference sequence). This CDR3 is 16 amino acids long. The germline V and J ends were trimmed by 4 bases and 4 bases, with 17 bases remaining between them. The CDR3 reads CASSDGQRSRTGELFF. The CDR3 DNA reads TGTGCCAGCAGCGATGGACAGAGGAGTCGCACCGGGGAGCTGTTTTTT. The whole variable domain, filled in from reference TRBV5-5 and TRBJ2-2, reads DAGVTQSPTHLIKTRGQQVTLRCSPISGHKSVSWYQQVLGQGPQFIFQYYEKEERGRGNFPDRFSARQFPNYSSELNVNALLLGDSALYLCASSDGQRSRTGELFFGEGSRLTVL.

This clonotype has at least ten counts. This chain connects TRBV5-1 to TRBJ1-1, with D unresolved. The CDR3 has 13 residues. Germline V CDR1 and CDR2: SGHRS, YFSETQ. Between the trimmed V and J ends, which lost 1 base and 7 bases, there was a span of 11 bases. The CDR3 nucleotides read TGCGCCAGCAGCTTGAGGGTCCAGCATGAAGCTTTCTTT. It encodes CASSLRVQHEAFF.

In its sample, this clonotype was seen many times. This rearrangement joins TRBV12-3 or TRBV12-4 to TRBJ2-1, with 8 bases aligning to TRBD1. This CDR3 has 13 amino acids. V lost 6 bases to trimming and J lost 10 bases; unmatched junction nucleotides: 8. CDR3 in DNA: TGTGCCAGCAGGTGGACAGGGACCGGGGAGCAGTTCTTC. It is translated as CASRWTGTGEQFF.

This clonotype appeared many times. The chain has TRBV12-3 or TRBV12-4 and TRBJ1-2, with TRBD1 matching 7 bases. J was trimmed by 6 bases and V by 6 bases; bases with no gene match: 10. The CDR3 loop spans 14 amino acids. For the CDR3, the DNA is TGTGCCAGCAGCTATTTCCAGGGGGAGAATGGCTACACCTTC. Protein: CASSYFQGENGYTF.

This clonotype has at least ten counts. The chain links TRBV7-2 to TRBJ2-5; D unclear. V was trimmed by 4 bases and J by 5 bases, leaving 11 bases between them. Looked up from germline, CDR1 is SGHTA and CDR2 is FQGNSA. The CDR3 extends over 13 amino acids. CDR3 DNA: TGTGCCAGCAGCTCCCCAATGGGGGAGACCCAGTACTTC. As protein: CASSSPMGETQYF.

This clonotype was counted at least ten times. The V gene is TRBV20-1, the J gene TRBJ1-2, with 10 bases lining up with TRBD1. Trimming took 6 bases from V and 7 from J; bases not matched to a gene: 8. The CDR3 spans 13 residues. Germline CDR1 is DFQATT and CDR2 is SNEGSKA (reference sequence). For the CDR3, the DNA is TGCAGTGCCACCCCGGACAGGGGGTTTGGCTACACCTTC. Translating gives CSATPDRGFGYTF.

In this sample, this clonotype turned up many times. This chain links TRBV6-5 with TRBJ2-5; 11 nucleotides agree with TRBD2. Germline CDR1 MNHEY, CDR2 SVGAGI. The CDR3 extends over 15 amino acids. Unmatched junction bases numbered 6, after V lost 6 bases and J lost 3 bases. The CDR3 loop is CASRPASGGKETQYF. The CDR3, as DNA: TGTGCCAGCAGACCCGCTAGCGGGGGGAAAGAGACCCAGTACTTC.

This clonotype was counted many times. The V call is TRBV9, the J call TRBJ1-6; tentative D call: TRBD1 (6 bases). Germline CDR1 reads SGDLS; CDR2 reads YYNGEE. This CDR3 spans 15 amino acids. The V gene lost 4 bases and the J gene lost 7 bases, with 15 bases spanning the gap. The CDR3 loop reads CASSPRGGGNSPLHF. In nucleotides, the CDR3 is TGTGCCAGCAGCCCGAGAGGAGGGGGAAATTCACCCCTCCACTTT.

This clonotype has ten or more counts. V gene TRBV5-1 combines with J gene TRBJ2-1; D is ambiguous. The V gene lost 1 base and the J gene lost 3 bases, with 5 bases spanning the gap. From germline, CDR1 is SGHRS and CDR2 YFSETQ. The CDR3 has 13 residues. In nucleotides, the CDR3 is TGCGCCAGCAGCTTGCCAGGCTACAATGAGCAGTTCTTC. This translates into CASSLPGYNEQFF.

This clonotype was detected many times. The gene calls are TRBV9 and TRBJ1-2, with D maybe TRBD1 (6 bases). CDR3 length: 18 residues. Germline V lookup: CDR1 SGDLS, CDR2 YYNGEE. V dropped 0 bases and J dropped 0 bases, with 18 bases sitting between them. This chain's CDR3 is CASSVDGSWTVANYGYTF. The CDR3 DNA reads as TGTGCCAGCAGCGTAGACGGCTCCTGGACAGTAGCTAACTATGGCTACACCTTC.

Ten or more counts support this clonotype. V usage is TRBV5-1 and J usage is TRBJ2-7, with 9 bases that match TRBD1. The CDR3 has 13 residues. CDR1 and CDR2 from the germline V gene are SGHRS and YFSETQ. Germline trimming cut 3 bases from V and 3 bases from J; bases unmatched to any gene: 1. This CDR3 reads CASSSTGGYEQYF. In DNA, the CDR3 is TGCGCCAGCAGCTCGACAGGGGGCTACGAGCAGTACTTC.

By frequency in the sample, this clonotype is medium-sized. The V gene is TRBV20-1, the J gene TRBJ1-6, with TRBD1 matching 10 bases. Germline values: CDR1 DFQATT, CDR2 SNEGSKA (reference sequence). The length of the CDR3 is 15 residues. Trimming at V came to 5 bases and at J to 10 bases, leaving 11 bases not matched to a gene. The CDR3 DNA follows: TGCAGTGCTTCCCGACCGGGACAGGGGAAATCACCCCTCCACTTT. Encoded protein: CSASRPGQGKSPLHF.

This clonotype was recorded many times. V gene TRBV5-1 combines with J gene TRBJ1-2; 11 nucleotides line up with TRBD1. The length of the CDR3 is 15 residues. The trim removed 4 bases at V and 7 bases at J, leaving 9 bases unmatched. Germline V gene data show CDR1 as SGHRS and CDR2 as YFSETQ. CDR3 residues: CASSPPGQGEAGYTF. DNA of the CDR3: TGCGCCAGCAGCCCACCGGGACAGGGGGAAGCTGGCTACACCTTC.

The V and J genes are TRBV4-1 and TRBJ1-5; D remains ambiguous. The CDR3 length is 16 residues. Trimming cost V 0 bases and J 5 bases, with 14 bases left between them. Germline V gene lookup returns CDR1 MGHRA and CDR2 YSYEKL. Here the CDR3 DNA reads TGCGCCAGCAGCCAAGACAGGAGAACAGAGTATCAGCCCCAGCATTTT. Residues: CASSQDRRTEYQPQHF.

This clonotype was counted at least ten times. One junction end does not reproduce the germline sequence, and a read error may be involved. The V and J genes are TRBV2 and TRBJ2-1, with 7 bases identical to TRBD2. The CDR3 totals 16 residues. The germline CDR1 and CDR2 sequences are SNHLY and FYNNEI. CDR3 bases: TGTGCCAGCAATGAAGCGGGAAACGTCATTGGAAATGAGCAGTTCTTC. It translates to CASNEAGNVIGNEQFF.

This clonotype was observed at least ten times. The chain combines TRBV12-3 or TRBV12-4 with TRBJ1-6; D ambiguous. The CDR3 has 12 residues. V lost 2 bases and J lost 9, with 5 bases in between. The CDR3 DNA follows: TGTGCCAGCAGTTTACAGGTTTCACCCCTCCACTTT. Protein: CASSLQVSPLHF.

This clonotype was detected many times. The V call is TRBV20-1, the J call TRBJ2-1; 10 bases match TRBD1. The V segment lost 0 bases and the J segment 7 bases; nucleotides outside the gene matches: 9. This CDR3 contains 16 residues. CDR1 is DFQATT, CDR2 SNEGSKA, per germline (reference sequence). The CDR3 DNA is TGCAGTGCTAGAGACCCCTGGGACAGGGGTAGAAATGAGCAGTTCTTC. This translates into CSARDPWDRGRNEQFF.

This clonotype was picked up many times. This chain joins TRBV20-1 and TRBJ2-7, with D perhaps given as TRBD1 or TRBD2 (6 bases each). The CDR3 runs 12 residues. Germline lookup yields CDR1 DFQATT and CDR2 SNEGSKA (reference sequence). V lost 4 bases and J 2 bases, leaving 9 bases between the germline ends. The CDR3 DNA reads TGCAGTGCTAATAGGGGGGCCTACGAGCAGTACTTC. Protein product: CSANRGAYEQYF.

This clonotype was seen repeatedly, ten times or more. The V gene is TRBV20-1, the J gene TRBJ1-1, with 7 bases aligning to TRBD1. The V gene end was trimmed by 1 base and the J gene end by 3 bases; junction bases not matched to a gene: 2. CDR1 and CDR2 (germline): DFQATT, SNEGSKA (reference sequence). This CDR3 has 13 residues. The CDR3 protein is CSARVGTDTEAFF. The CDR3 bases are TGCAGTGCTAGAGTGGGGACAGACACTGAAGCTTTCTTT.